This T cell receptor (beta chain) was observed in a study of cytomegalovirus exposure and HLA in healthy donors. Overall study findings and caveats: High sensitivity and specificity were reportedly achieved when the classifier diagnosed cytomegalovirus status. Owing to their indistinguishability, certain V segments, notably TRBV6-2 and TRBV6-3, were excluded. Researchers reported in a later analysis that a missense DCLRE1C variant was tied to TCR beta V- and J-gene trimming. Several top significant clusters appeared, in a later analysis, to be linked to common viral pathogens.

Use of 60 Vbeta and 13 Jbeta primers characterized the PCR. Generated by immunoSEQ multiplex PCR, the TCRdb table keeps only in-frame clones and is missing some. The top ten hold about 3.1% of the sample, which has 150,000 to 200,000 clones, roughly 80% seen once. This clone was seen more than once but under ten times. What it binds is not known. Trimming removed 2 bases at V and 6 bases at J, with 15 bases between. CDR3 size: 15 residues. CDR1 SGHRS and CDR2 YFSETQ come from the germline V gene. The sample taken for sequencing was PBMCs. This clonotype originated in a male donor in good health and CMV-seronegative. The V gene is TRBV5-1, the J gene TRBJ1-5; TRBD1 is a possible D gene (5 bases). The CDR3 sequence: CASSLTQGGGQPQHF. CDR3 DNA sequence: TGCGCCAGCAGCTTAACCCAGGGAGGTGGTCAGCCCCAGCATTTT.